Below, one TCR beta chain is given with its context. These data originate in a study of blood T cell repertoires in COVID-19. This study enrolled people aged about 18 to 100 from roughly 22 US geographic areas. Participants reported their clinical history, and cohort assignment relied on those reports. The germline gives CDR1 LGHDT, CDR2 YNNKEL (reference sequence). V dropped 3 bases and J dropped 4; count of bases not matched to a gene: 11. The CDR3 has 16 amino acids. Only in-frame clones appear in the TCRdb table, and some are missing; sequencing was by immunoSEQ multiplex PCR. The sample includes fewer than 400,000 clones, approximately 92% of them seen just once.

Sequencing input: PBMCs or T cells enriched from blood (not recorded which). This clonotype was sampled from a woman under 40 who had recovered from COVID-19. The genes are TRBV3-1 (or the pseudogene TRBV3-2) and TRBJ2-5, with 7 positions matching TRBD2. The DNA for the CDR3 is TGTGCCAGCAGCCAGGGAGGGAGCGGGTTGGGAGAGACCCAGTACTTC. This gives the protein CASSQGGSGLGETQYF.